The 14 T cell receptor beta chains in this list originate from one sample, sequenced in a study of blood T cell repertoires in COVID-19. TCRdb's copy holds only in-frame clones and misses some; the assay was immunoSEQ multiplex PCR. This sample has a few hundred thousand clones, with about 90% found just once. The source material was peripheral blood. The receptors were sampled from a woman in her twenties or thirties with COVID-19, enrolled during active disease.

This sequence joins TRBV30 and TRBJ1-1; D might be TRBD1 (5 bases). The CDR3 totals 13 residues. V was clipped by 6 bases and J by 1 base, with 12 bases between them. Germline CDR1 and CDR2: GTSNPN and SVGIG (reference sequence). The CDR3 here is CACTGTWNTEAFF. The CDR3, as DNA: TGTGCCTGTACAGGAACATGGAACACTGAAGCTTTCTTT.

The J gene is TRBJ1-4, the V gene TRBV6-5; no definite D call. The CDR3 is made up of 13 amino acids. Germline assignment: CDR1 MNHEY and CDR2 SVGAGI. Trimming removed 4 bases from V and 4 bases from J, with 7 bases in between. The CDR3 region has the DNA TGTGCCAGCAGTTGGCAGAATAATGAAAAACTGTTTTTT. Protein sequence: CASSWQNNEKLFF.

This chain links TRBV5-4 with TRBJ1-5; 12 bases are shared with TRBD1. The V segment lost 3 bases and the J segment 1 base; nucleotides outside the gene matches: 8. CDR3 size: 18 residues. Germline lookup yields CDR1 SGHNT and CDR2 YYREEE (reference sequence). CDR3 nucleotides: TGTGCCAGCAGCTCGGGACAGGGGGCGAGACGAAGCAATCAGCCCCAGCATTTT. Protein product: CASSSGQGARRSNQPQHF.

The V gene is TRBV6-5, the J gene TRBJ2-1; tentative D call: TRBD2 (6 bases). The CDR3 has 15 amino acids. V lost 5 bases, J lost 0 bases, and 11 bases lay in between. Per the germline V gene, CDR1 is MNHEY and CDR2 is SVGAGI. This CDR3 is CASSNSGTSYNEQFF. In nucleotides, the CDR3 is TGTGCCAGCAGTAATAGCGGTACCTCCTACAATGAGCAGTTCTTC.

V is TRBV6-5 and J is TRBJ2-7; 10 bases map to TRBD2. V lost 6 bases and J lost 1; bases outside the gene matches: 3. CDR3 length: 14 amino acids. Germline V gene lookup returns CDR1 MNHEY and CDR2 SVGAGI. The CDR3 sequence: CASSPGLASYEQYF. CDR3 nucleotides: TGTGCCAGCAGCCCGGGACTAGCGTCCTACGAGCAGTACTTC.

This clone was seen a single time. The chain combines TRBV4-3 with TRBJ2-2; D possibly corresponds to TRBD2 (5 bases). Germline loops: CDR1 LGHNA, CDR2 YSLEER. The CDR3 is 16 amino acids. The V gene lost 3 bases and the J gene lost 4 bases, with 15 bases spanning the gap. The CDR3 region is CASSQEVRQPTGELFF. For the CDR3, the DNA is TGCGCCAGCAGCCAGGAGGTGAGGCAGCCCACCGGGGAGCTGTTTTTT.

The chain links TRBV12-3 or TRBV12-4 to TRBJ2-7, with 7 bases fitting TRBD1. The V segment lost 2 bases and the J segment 3 bases; nucleotides outside the gene matches: 1. The CDR3 covers 13 residues. CDR3 DNA sequence: TGTGCCAGCAGTTTAACAGGGGACTACGAGCAGTACTTC. This sequence encodes CASSLTGDYEQYF.

This chain connects TRBV7-3 to TRBJ2-2, with D hard to call. This CDR3 region has 12 residues. Between the trimmed V and J ends, which lost 5 bases and 7 bases, there was a span of 8 bases. From germline, CDR1 is SGHTA and CDR2 FQGTGA. Written as DNA, the CDR3 is TGTGCCAGCAGCCCTCTCGGCGGGGAGCTGTTTTTT. Its translation is CASSPLGGELFF.

About this clone itself: One end of the junction varies from germline; a read error may be responsible. The chain links TRBV4-2 to TRBJ1-1; D not resolved. The CDR3 sequence is 15 residues long. The germline gives CDR1 LGHNA, CDR2 YNFKEQ. CDR3 residues: CASSQDGPENAEAFF. Written as DNA, the CDR3 is TGTGCCAGCAGCCAAGATGGTCCGGAGAACGCTGAAGCTTTCTTT.

The gene calls are TRBV6-5 and TRBJ2-7; D is perhaps TRBD2 (5 bases). Germline V gene data show CDR1 as MNHEY and CDR2 as SVGAGI. The length of the CDR3 is 12 residues. The V end was cut by 7 bases, the J end by 2 bases, with 9 bases between. This chain's CDR3 is CASIGLAYEQYF. The DNA of the CDR3 is TGTGCCAGCATCGGACTTGCCTACGAGCAGTACTTC.

J is TRBJ2-7 and V is TRBV2; D ambiguous. V was clipped by 6 bases and J by 5 bases, with 11 bases between them. CDR1 is SNHLY, CDR2 FYNNEI, per germline. The CDR3 spans 12 residues. Written as DNA, the CDR3 is TGTGCCAGCAGCTCTTATAGCCACGAGCAGTACTTC. It encodes CASSSYSHEQYF.

V and J are TRBV27 and TRBJ1-6, with 7 bases matching TRBD1. Germline loops: CDR1 MNHEY, CDR2 SMNVEV (reference sequence). The V segment lost 5 bases and the J segment 7 bases; nucleotides outside the gene matches: 5. This CDR3 has 14 residues. The CDR3 spells CASSPGTANSPLHF. DNA for the CDR3: TGTGCCAGCAGTCCTGGGACAGCCAATTCACCCCTCCACTTT.

Remarks on this clone: With a much larger clone just one base away, this may be a read error. The chain uses TRBV25-1 and TRBJ1-1; TRBD1 matches at 8 bases. The trim removed 6 bases at V and 2 bases at J, leaving 2 bases unmatched. The CDR3 is 13 amino acids. The germline V gene encodes CDR1 MGHDK and CDR2 SYGVNS. The CDR3 spells CASRDRDNTEAFF. CDR3 bases: TGTGCCAGCAGGGACAGGGATAACACTGAAGCTTTCTTT.

In DNA, the CDR3 is TGTGCCAGCAGTCACGTTGACAGGGCCTATAGCAATCAGCCCCAGCATTTT. Its protein is CASSHVDRAYSNQPQHF. J is TRBJ1-5 and V is TRBV28; 7 bases map to TRBD1. CDR1 is MDHEN and CDR2 is SYDVKM in the germline V gene. CDR3 size: 17 residues. V lost 5 bases and J lost 0; bases outside the gene matches: 10.